Presented here are 31 T cell receptor beta chains from one specimen sequenced in a study of T cells in Graves' hyperthyroidism and ophthalmopathy. TCR beta CDR3 regions were amplified from RNA. Carried out on the TCR CDR3, a first-round RT-PCR used the HTBI primer set. TCRdb redid the calling of the multiplex PCR reads with MiXCR, one entry per CDR3 protein. The table lists under 250,000 distinct CDR3 sequences, approximately 23% of them singletons, with about a third in the top ten. Sequenced: blood. The receptors here all came from a woman between 40 and 50 years old with Graves' ophthalmopathy.

This clonotype was seen at least ten times. The V and J genes are TRBV5-1 and TRBJ2-5, with D unresolved. CDR1 SGHRS and CDR2 YFSETQ come from the germline V gene. This CDR3 has 13 amino acids. The V end lost 1 base, the J end lost 1 base, and 5 bases lay between the germline ends. CDR3 bases: TGCGCCAGCAGCTTGCCCGGCCAAGAGACCCAGTACTTC. Translated, it gives CASSLPGQETQYF.

This clonotype was recorded many times. The V call is TRBV6-5, the J call TRBJ1-2, with D unclear. V was clipped by 2 bases and J by 0 bases, with 4 bases between them. CDR1 and CDR2 from the germline V gene are MNHEY and SVGAGI. The CDR3 extends over 13 amino acids. DNA of the CDR3: TGTGCCAGCAGTTACGATGCTAACTATGGCTACACCTTC. Translating it yields CASSYDANYGYTF.

V usage is TRBV6-5 and J usage is TRBJ2-2; possible D gene TRBD2, 6 bases. The CDR3 contains 17 residues. CDR1 is MNHEY and CDR2 is SVGAGI in the germline V gene. The V and J ends lost 0 bases and 6 bases respectively, with 17 bases between them. CDR3: CASSYSQRLGPAGELFF. CDR3 sequence (DNA): TGTGCCAGCAGTTACTCCCAGAGACTAGGACCGGCCGGGGAGCTGTTTTTT.

The chain has TRBV28 and TRBJ2-7, with 7 bases identical to TRBD2. The CDR3 has 17 residues. The V and J ends lost 3 bases and 0 bases, in that order; junction bases with no gene match: 11. The germline V gene has CDR1 MDHEN and CDR2 SYDVKM. The CDR3, as DNA: TGTGCCAGCAGTTTTATCCCTCTACTAGCGAACTCCTACGAGCAGTACTTC. It translates to CASSFIPLLANSYEQYF.

This clonotype was seen repeatedly, ten times or more. This chain uses TRBV6-5 with TRBJ1-1; TRBD1 is a possible D gene (5 bases). There are 14 residues in the CDR3. With 4 bases removed from V and 1 base from J, the gap between germline ends came to 10 bases. From germline, CDR1 is MNHEY and CDR2 SVGAGI. DNA of the CDR3: TGTGCCAGCAGTTCCTTCGACAGGAACACTGAAGCTTTCTTT. It yields the protein CASSSFDRNTEAFF.

The rearrangement uses TRBV11-2 and TRBJ1-1, with D perhaps TRBD1 (5 bases). Trimming took off 1 base at V and 5 bases at J, with 14 bases between the two ends. The CDR3 sequence is 15 residues long. Germline values: CDR1 SGHAT, CDR2 FQNNGV. DNA for the CDR3: TGTGCCAGCAGCTTAGTCCAGGGAAGGGAGACTGAAGCTTTCTTT. Amino acids: CASSLVQGRETEAFF.

The CDR3 loop reads CAISEGTGLMETQYF. Written as DNA, the CDR3 is TGTGCCATCAGTGAAGGGACAGGGTTGATGGAGACCCAGTACTTC. The chain has TRBV10-3 and TRBJ2-5; 9 nucleotides line up with TRBD1. Germline lookup yields CDR1 ENHRY and CDR2 SYGVKD. This CDR3 is 15 amino acids long. V lost 3 bases to trimming and J lost 5 bases; unmatched junction nucleotides: 7.

The genes are TRBV5-1 and TRBJ2-7; D is unclear. This CDR3 spans 12 amino acids. Trimming took off 5 bases at V and 2 bases at J, with 8 bases between the two ends. CDR1 is SGHRS, CDR2 YFSETQ, per germline. The CDR3 loop reads CASSKSTYEQYF. CDR3 DNA: TGCGCCAGCAGTAAATCAACCTACGAGCAGTACTTC.

At least ten counts were recorded for this clonotype. The V call is TRBV6-2 or TRBV6-3, the J call TRBJ2-7; perhaps TRBD1 as D (6 bases). Looked up from germline, CDR1 is MNHEY and CDR2 is SVGEGT. V lost 9 bases and J 2 bases, leaving 29 bases between the germline ends. This CDR3 region has 18 residues. CDR3: CASTKVLNGQGITYEQYF. The CDR3 nucleotides read TGTGCCAGTACGAAAGTACTGAATGGTCAGGGGATAACCTACGAGCAGTACTTC.

Many counts were recorded for this clonotype. This sequence joins TRBV29-1 and TRBJ1-2, with D unclear. This CDR3 has 13 residues. Per the germline V gene, CDR1 is SQVTM and CDR2 is ANQGSEA. Trimming stripped 4 bases from V and 6 bases from J, with 15 bases between. The CDR3 DNA reads as TGCAGCGTTGGAGGGTGGCGGGAAGATGGCTACACCTTC. This translates into CSVGGWREDGYTF.

For this clonotype: At one end the junction does not follow the germline gene, possibly because of a read error. The CDR3 here is CASSVLAGGPVEEYF. The CDR3 region has the DNA TGTGCCAGCAGTGTTCTAGCGGGAGGCCCAGTCGAGGAGTACTTC. The chain has TRBV6-2 or TRBV6-3 and TRBJ2-7; 11 nucleotides agree with TRBD2. The germline V gene encodes CDR1 MNHEY and CDR2 SVGEGT. The CDR3 contains 15 residues.

The chain carries TRBV24-1 and TRBJ2-7; D may be TRBD2 (6 bases). Germline values: CDR1 KGHDR, CDR2 SFDVKD. Trimming shortened V by 0 bases and J by 8 bases, and 10 bases separated the two germline ends. CDR3 length equals 13 residues. The CDR3 DNA sequence: TGTGCCACCAGTGATTTGTCGGCGGGGAAGCAGTACTTC. As protein: CATSDLSAGKQYF.

V is TRBV6-5 and J is TRBJ1-6; possible D gene TRBD1, 5 bases. V lost 0 bases, J lost 9 bases, and 12 bases lay in between. CDR1 and CDR2 (germline): MNHEY, SVGAGI. The CDR3 covers 15 residues. The CDR3 region is CASSYSIRVLSPLHF. The CDR3 DNA sequence: TGTGCCAGCAGTTACTCGATCAGGGTCCTTTCACCCCTCCACTTT.

This clonotype was picked up many times. CDR3 coding DNA: TGTGCCAGCAGTCCAGGACGGGAAAACTATGGCTACACCTTC. Its protein is CASSPGRENYGYTF. The V and J genes are TRBV12-3 or TRBV12-4 and TRBJ1-2; D is ambiguous. There are 14 residues in the CDR3. Trimming stripped 5 bases from V and 2 bases from J, with 12 bases between.

This clonotype was recorded at least ten times. The genes are TRBV11-3 and TRBJ1-5, with D perhaps matching TRBD1 (6 bases). The germline V gene encodes CDR1 SGHNT and CDR2 YENEEA. V lost 5 bases and J lost 3, with 14 bases in between. This CDR3 is 15 amino acids long. CDR3 region: CASSPRAGVNQPQHF. In nucleotides, the CDR3 is TGTGCCAGCAGCCCAAGGGCAGGGGTCAATCAGCCCCAGCATTTT.

This clonotype was seen at least ten times. The chain carries TRBV20-1 and TRBJ2-7; no definite D call. V lost 3 bases and J lost 0, with 15 bases in between. Germline-derived CDR1 and CDR2 are DFQATT and SNEGSKA (reference sequence). There are 15 residues in the CDR3. This chain's CDR3 is CSASSDSSSSYEQYF. CDR3 DNA sequence: TGCAGTGCTAGTTCTGACTCATCGAGCTCCTACGAGCAGTACTTC.

On this clonotype itself: A much larger clone is a single base away; this may be a read error. This chain connects TRBV28 to TRBJ2-2; the D gene could be TRBD1 or TRBD2 (5 bases each). CDR3 length: 14 amino acids. Germline CDR1 is MDHEN and CDR2 is SYDVKM. V lost 6 bases and J 4 bases, leaving 12 bases between the germline ends. The CDR3 sequence: CASRSGTATGELFF. The CDR3 coding sequence is TGTGCCAGCAGGTCCGGGACGGCCACCGGGGAGCTGTTTTTT.

This clonotype was seen ten or more times. A much bigger clone sits one base away, suggesting this may be a read error. The chain uses TRBV11-2 and TRBJ2-7; 13 positions match TRBD2. This CDR3 spans 16 amino acids. Germline V gene data show CDR1 as SGHAT and CDR2 as FQNNGV. The CDR3 sequence is CASSPTWGLAGYEQCF. In DNA form, the CDR3 reads TGTGCCAGCAGCCCGACCTGGGGACTAGCGGGATATGAGCAGTGCTTC. The entire variable domain, with the rest obtained from reference TRBV11-2 and TRBJ2-7, is as follows: EAGVAQSPRYKIIEKRQSVAFWCNPISGHATLYWYQQILGQGPKLLIQFQNNGVVDDSQLPKDRFSAERLKGVDSTLKIQPAKLEDSAVYLCASSPTWGLAGYEQCFGPGTRLTVT.

This clonotype was seen many times. The J gene is TRBJ1-6, the V gene TRBV6-1, with D unclear. Germline CDR1 reads MNHNS; CDR2 reads SASEGT. The length of the CDR3 is 13 residues. V shed 6 bases and J shed 4 bases, with 7 bases lying between them. Here the CDR3 reads CASSTAYNSPLHF. CDR3 nucleotide sequence: TGTGCCAGCAGCACGGCGTATAATTCACCCCTCCACTTT.

The rearrangement uses TRBV6-5 and TRBJ1-2; D unresolved. Germline V gives CDR1 MNHEY, CDR2 SVGAGI. This CDR3 spans 14 amino acids. The ends were cut back, 2 bases at V and 4 bases at J, with 11 bases in the middle. The CDR3 is CASSYREGIYGYTF. CDR3 in DNA: TGTGCCAGCAGTTACCGTGAGGGAATCTATGGCTACACCTTC.

A word on this clonotype: A much bigger clone sits one base away, suggesting this may be a read error. V gene TRBV19 combines with J gene TRBJ2-7; D ambiguous. The CDR3 covers 14 residues. Germline assignment: CDR1 LNHDA and CDR2 SQIVND (reference sequence). Here the CDR3 DNA reads TGTGCCAGTAGTATAGTGGACGGGTCCTACGATCAGTACTTC. Translation: CASSIVDGSYDQYF.

This clonotype appeared many times. The rearrangement uses TRBV6-5 and TRBJ2-2; 10 bases are shared with TRBD2. The CDR3 is made up of 17 amino acids. V dropped 0 bases and J dropped 5; count of bases not matched to a gene: 6. Germline values: CDR1 MNHEY, CDR2 SVGAGI. CDR3 amino acids: CASSYSLAGPRTGELFF. The CDR3 bases are TGTGCCAGCAGTTACTCACTAGCGGGACCGAGAACCGGGGAGCTGTTTTTT.

This clonotype showed up many times. The gene calls are TRBV19 and TRBJ2-2; the match to TRBD1 covers 11 bases. This CDR3 is built from 16 residues. The V gene end was trimmed by 6 bases and the J gene end by 4 bases; junction bases not matched to a gene: 7. Germline V gene sequence: CDR1 LNHDA, CDR2 SQIVND (reference sequence). This CDR3 is CASRLGGTGGTGELFF. CDR3 DNA: TGTGCCAGTAGGTTAGGAGGGACAGGGGGCACCGGGGAGCTGTTTTTT.

In its sample, this clonotype was seen a few times. The chain uses TRBV28 and TRBJ2-7, with TRBD1 identical over 11 bases. Trimming cost V 5 bases and J 5 bases; bases outside gene matches: 8. Germline assignment: CDR1 MDHEN and CDR2 SYDVKM. The CDR3 sequence is 15 residues long. The CDR3 sequence is CASSLGGQGGNEQYF. CDR3 sequence (DNA): TGTGCCAGCAGTCTTGGGGGACAGGGGGGAAACGAGCAGTACTTC.

This clonotype has at least ten counts. The chain uses TRBV2 and TRBJ2-5, with D hard to call. In germline, CDR1 is SNHLY, CDR2 FYNNEI. The CDR3 is 10 amino acids. Trimming shortened V by 7 bases and J by 3 bases, and 3 bases separated the two germline ends. The CDR3 DNA sequence: TGTGCCAGCACCAAAGAGACCCAGTACTTC. Translation gives CASTKETQYF.

This clonotype has at least ten counts. The V call is TRBV20-1, the J call TRBJ1-5; possible D gene TRBD1, 5 bases. Germline assignment: CDR1 DFQATT and CDR2 SNEGSKA (reference sequence). V lost 2 bases to trimming and J lost 4 bases, with 9 bases between them. This CDR3 is built from 13 residues. Here the CDR3 DNA reads TGCAGTGCTAGATGGGGGGGGAATCAGCCCCAGCATTTT. Its translation is CSARWGGNQPQHF.

Ten or more counts support this clonotype. The chain is built from TRBV20-1 and TRBJ2-7, with 11 bases that match TRBD2. Trimming cost V 7 bases and J 7 bases; bases outside gene matches: 15. Germline loops: CDR1 DFQATT, CDR2 SNEGSKA (reference sequence). The CDR3 sequence is 15 residues long. CDR3 sequence (DNA): TGCAGTGGCGGCCTGATAGCGGGAGGGCCGGGGGAGCAGTACTTC. Protein product: CSGGLIAGGPGEQYF.

This clonotype was seen at least ten times. This chain links TRBV12-3 or TRBV12-4 with TRBJ2-7; TRBD1 matches at 10 bases. The CDR3 contains 16 residues. Trimming cost V 2 bases and J 5 bases; bases outside gene matches: 9. CDR3 sequence: CASSLSGGQGSHEQYF. For the CDR3, the DNA is TGTGCCAGCAGTTTATCTGGGGGACAGGGGTCCCACGAGCAGTACTTC.

This clonotype was counted ten times or more. V is TRBV6-5 and J is TRBJ2-5; tentative D call: TRBD2 (7 bases). The CDR3 loop spans 14 amino acids. Trimming took off 4 bases at V and 4 bases at J, with 13 bases between the two ends. Germline lookup yields CDR1 MNHEY and CDR2 SVGAGI. CDR3 sequence: CASSSGGLLETQYF. Written as DNA, the CDR3 is TGTGCCAGCAGTTCCGGGGGGCTGCTAGAGACCCAGTACTTC.

A word on this clonotype: Since a much larger clone is just one base distant, this may be a read error. CDR3 sequence (DNA): TGTGTCAGCTCACCACTAAGCGGGAGGGGCGACGAGCAGTACTTC. As protein: CVSSPLSGRGDEQYF. The chain has TRBV18 and TRBJ2-7, with 10 positions matching TRBD2. CDR1 is KGHSH, CDR2 LQKENI, per germline. The CDR3 sequence is 15 residues long.

This chain uses TRBV12-3 or TRBV12-4 with TRBJ1-1; D is ambiguous. Trimming took off 5 bases at V and 2 bases at J, with 15 bases between the two ends. CDR3 length equals 15 residues. CDR3 amino acids: CASSTPGSPNTEAFF. Here the CDR3 DNA reads TGTGCCAGCAGTACCCCCGGGAGCCCCAACACTGAAGCTTTCTTT.